This is a list of T cell receptor beta chains from one sample in a study of blood T cell repertoires in COVID-19. Clones were read by immunoSEQ multiplex PCR, and TCRdb kept only the in-frame ones, dropping some. The sample records 180,000 or so clones, about 86% being singletons. Sequenced input: peripheral blood. Every receptor here comes from a human donor with acute or convalescent COVID-19. The donor label of this sample is uncertain. The CDR3 runs from the conserved cysteine through the conserved F or W. Fields, in order: clone size, V gene, J gene, D gene, CDR3 DNA, CDR3 protein. A D gene is named only where the DNA matches it firmly. Clone size appears in some rows only: once, few, many, or a class for an expanded clone.

.,TRBV14,TRBJ1-1,.,TGTGCCAGCAGCCACTCACGGGGTTTTACTGAAGCTTTCTTT,CASSHSRGFTEAFF
.,TRBV5-4,TRBJ2-2,TRBD2,TGTGCCAGCAGCCTAGCCACTAGCGGGGGCCCGACAGGGGAGCTGTTTTTT,CASSLATSGGPTGELFF
.,TRBV19,TRBJ1-5,.,TGTGCCAGTAGTCCAGACCCGGACAGCTACAATCAGCCCCAGCATTTT,CASSPDPDSYNQPQHF
.,TRBV6-1,TRBJ2-5,TRBD2,TGTGCCAGCAGTGAAGAAGTTGGGCTAGCGGGGGGGTTCGGTGAGACCCAGTACTTC,CASSEEVGLAGGFGETQYF
few,TRBV15,TRBJ1-1,.,TGTGCCACCAGCAGAGCCCGACTTTTCGACACTGAAGCTTTCTTT,CATSRARLFDTEAFF
.,TRBV5-4,TRBJ2-2,TRBD2,TGTGCCAGCAGCTTGGCTCGGGGGGGCCCCGGGGAGCTGTTTTTT,CASSLARGGPGELFF
.,TRBV30,TRBJ2-2,TRBD2,TGTGCCCTAAGGGGCCACGGACTAGCGAGTAGGGGGGAGCTGTTTTTT,CALRGHGLASRGELFF
once,TRBV27,TRBJ1-6,.,TGTGCCACCCGGAGGGCCTGGGGGGGGGATTCATATAATTCACCCCTCCACTTT,CATRRAWGGDSYNSPLHF
.,TRBV9,TRBJ2-1,.,TGTGCCAGCAGCCCGGGGGAGATGAGGGATGAGCAGTTCTTC,CASSPGEMRDEQFF
.,TRBV3-1/TRBV3-2,TRBJ2-2,TRBD2,TGTGCCAGCACCTTAGCGGGAGGAAGTATGGGGGAGCTGTTTTTT,CASTLAGGSMGELFF
.,TRBV28,TRBJ1-4,TRBD1,TGTGCCAGCAGTGGAGGAGACAGGGGAAGTGAAAAACTGTTTTTT,CASSGGDRGSEKLFF
.,TRBV18,TRBJ1-1,TRBD1,TGTGCCAGCTCACCACCGTGGCAGGGGGACACTGAAGCTTTCTTT,CASSPPWQGDTEAFF
.,TRBV30,TRBJ1-5,.,TGTGCCTGGAGTGTACAGGAAAATCAGCCCCAGCATTTT,CAWSVQENQPQHF
few,TRBV6-5,TRBJ2-3,.,TGTGCCAGCACAGAGGTAGATACGCAGTATTTT,CASTEVDTQYF
.,TRBV6-5,TRBJ1-2,TRBD1,TGTGCCAGCACCCTGACAGGGGGATTCTATGGCTACACCTTC,CASTLTGGFYGYTF
.,TRBV28,TRBJ1-1,TRBD1,TGTGCCAGCCTCGGACAGGAGGGTAAGGTGGCTGAAGCTTTCTTT,CASLGQEGKVAEAFF
once,TRBV19,TRBJ1-1,.,TGTGCCAGTAGTATCTCAACCGGGAGGGTGGGAGAAGCTTTCTTT,CASSISTGRVGEAFF
once,TRBV18,TRBJ1-5,.,TGTGCCAGCTCACCATCCCAGAATAGCAATCAGCCCCAGCATTTT,CASSPSQNSNQPQHF
.,TRBV4-2,TRBJ2-5,.,TGTGCCAGCAGCCAGACTAGCCAAGAGACCCAGTACTTC,CASSQTSQETQYF
.,TRBV6-1,TRBJ2-1,.,TGTGCCAGCAGTGAAAGGCTAGCGAACAATGAGCAGTTCTTC,CASSERLANNEQFF
.,TRBV3-1/TRBV3-2,TRBJ1-4,.,TGTGCCAGCAGCCAAGGACGGGAAAATGAAAAACTGTTTTTT,CASSQGRENEKLFF
.,TRBV19,TRBJ1-3,TRBD1,TGTGCCAGTAGTTTCTCCGGGACAGGGAACTCTGGAAACACCATATATTTT,CASSFSGTGNSGNTIYF